This T cell receptor beta chain was retrieved from a study of CD8+CD57+ T cells in acquired aplastic anemia. The CDR3 spans 14 residues. Germline CDR1 KGHDR, CDR2 SFDVKD. Losses at the gene ends were 4 bases for V and 8 bases for J; bases not matched to a gene: 6. Patients chosen for sequencing had shown CD8+CD57+ cell expansion by flow cytometry. Both TCR beta VDJ combination and CDR3 sequence profiling were carried out. Genomic DNA was the template for this profiling. TCRdb re-derived calls from the reads in MiXCR, one entry per CDR3 protein. The table shows 200,000 to 300,000 distinct CDR3 sequences, with 65% to 90% occurring only once.

This sequence was found in a human donor with aplastic anemia. The rearrangement links TRBV24-1 to TRBJ1-2; the match to TRBD1 covers 10 bases. Specimen: sorted CD4+, CD8+, or CD8+CD57+ T cells (not recorded which) from PBMCs. Here the CDR3 reads CATSDARTGGGYTF. The CDR3 DNA reads TGTGCCACCAGTGACGCAAGGACAGGGGGAGGCTACACCTTC.